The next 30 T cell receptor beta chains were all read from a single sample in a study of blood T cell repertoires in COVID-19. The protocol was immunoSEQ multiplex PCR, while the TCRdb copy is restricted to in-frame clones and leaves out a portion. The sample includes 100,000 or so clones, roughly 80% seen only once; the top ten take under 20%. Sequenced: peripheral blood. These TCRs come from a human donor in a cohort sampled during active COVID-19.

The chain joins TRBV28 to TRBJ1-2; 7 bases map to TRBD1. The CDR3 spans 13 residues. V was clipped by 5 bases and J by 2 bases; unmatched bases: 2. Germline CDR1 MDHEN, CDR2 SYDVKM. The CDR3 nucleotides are TGTGCCAGCAGTCAGACAGGGAACTATGGCTACACCTTC. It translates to CASSQTGNYGYTF.

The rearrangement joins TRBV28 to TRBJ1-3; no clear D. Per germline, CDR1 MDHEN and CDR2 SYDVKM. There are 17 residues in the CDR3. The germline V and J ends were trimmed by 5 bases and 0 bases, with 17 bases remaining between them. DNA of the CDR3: TGTGCCAGCAGTGAGGGCACCTTGCTCCACTCTGGAAACACCATATATTTT. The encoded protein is CASSEGTLLHSGNTIYF.

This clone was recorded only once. CDR3: CASSPTSGSYEQYF. CDR3 DNA: TGTGCCAGCAGCCCCACTAGCGGGAGCTACGAGCAGTACTTC. This chain joins TRBV7-2 and TRBJ2-7, with TRBD2 matching 11 bases. With 5 bases clipped from V and 3 bases from J, the junction kept 3 bases outside the gene matches. Germline loops: CDR1 SGHTA, CDR2 FQGNSA. The CDR3 runs 14 residues. Using reference TRBV7-2 and TRBJ2-7 for the parts outside the CDR3, the full variable domain is GAGVSQSPSNKVTEKGKDVELRCDPISGHTALYWYRQSLGQGLEFLIYFQGNSAPDKSGLPSDRFSAERTGGSVSTLTIQRTQQEDSAVYLCASSPTSGSYEQYFGPGTRLTVT.

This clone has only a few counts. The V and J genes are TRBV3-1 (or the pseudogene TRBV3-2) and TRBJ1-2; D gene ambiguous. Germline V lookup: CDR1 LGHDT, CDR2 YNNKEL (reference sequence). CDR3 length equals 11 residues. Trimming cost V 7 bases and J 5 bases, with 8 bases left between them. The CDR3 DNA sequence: TGTGCCAGCACTGGAGTTTATGGCTACACCTTC. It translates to CASTGVYGYTF.

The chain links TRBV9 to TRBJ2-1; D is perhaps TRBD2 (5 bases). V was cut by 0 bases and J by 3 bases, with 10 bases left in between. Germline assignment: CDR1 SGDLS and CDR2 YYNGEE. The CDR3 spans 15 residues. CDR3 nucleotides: TGTGCCAGCAGCGTAGAGCCTAGCTTCTACAATGAGCAGTTCTTC. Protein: CASSVEPSFYNEQFF. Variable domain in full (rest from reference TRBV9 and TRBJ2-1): DSGVTQTPKHLITATGQRVTLRCSPRSGDLSVYWYQQSLDQGLQFLIQYYNGEERAKGNILERFSAQQFPDLHSELNLSSLELGDSALYFCASSVEPSFYNEQFFGPGTRLTVL.

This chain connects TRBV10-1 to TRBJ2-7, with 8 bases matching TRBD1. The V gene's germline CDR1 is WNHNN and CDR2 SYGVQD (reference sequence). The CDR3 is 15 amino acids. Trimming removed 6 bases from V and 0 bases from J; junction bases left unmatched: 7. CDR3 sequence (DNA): TGCGCCAGCAGAGACCCGGGACAGGACTCCTACGAGCAGTACTTC. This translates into CASRDPGQDSYEQYF.

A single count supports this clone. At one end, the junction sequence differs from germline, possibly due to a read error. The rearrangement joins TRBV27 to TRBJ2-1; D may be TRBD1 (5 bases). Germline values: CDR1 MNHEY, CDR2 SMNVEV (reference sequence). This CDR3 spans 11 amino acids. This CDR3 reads CASSQGWLFIF. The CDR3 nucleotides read TGTGCCAGCAGCCAGGGTTGGTTGTTCATCTTC.

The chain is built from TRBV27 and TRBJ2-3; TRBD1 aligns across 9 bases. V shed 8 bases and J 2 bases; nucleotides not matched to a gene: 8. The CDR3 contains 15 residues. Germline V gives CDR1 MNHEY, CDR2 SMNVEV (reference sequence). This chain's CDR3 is CASRLGDRDTDTQYF. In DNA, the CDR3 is TGTGCCAGCCGCCTGGGGGACAGGGACACAGATACGCAGTATTTT.

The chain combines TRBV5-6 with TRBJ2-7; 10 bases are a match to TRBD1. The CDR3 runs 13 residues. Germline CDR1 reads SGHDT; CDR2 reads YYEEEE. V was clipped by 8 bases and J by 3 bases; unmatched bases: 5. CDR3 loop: CASWGQGNYEQYF. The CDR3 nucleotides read TGTGCCAGTTGGGGACAGGGGAACTACGAGCAGTACTTC.

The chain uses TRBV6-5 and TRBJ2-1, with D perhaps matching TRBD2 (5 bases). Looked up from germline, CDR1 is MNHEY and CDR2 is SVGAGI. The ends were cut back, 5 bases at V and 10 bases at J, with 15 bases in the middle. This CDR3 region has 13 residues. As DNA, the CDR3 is TGTGCCAGCAGTAGAGAGAGGGTGTACGAGCAGTTCTTC. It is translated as CASSRERVYEQFF.

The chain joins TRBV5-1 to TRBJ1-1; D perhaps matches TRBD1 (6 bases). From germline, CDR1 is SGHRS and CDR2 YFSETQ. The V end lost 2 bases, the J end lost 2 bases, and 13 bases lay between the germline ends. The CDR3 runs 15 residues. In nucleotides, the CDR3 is TGCGCCAGCAGCTTTTGGGGGGGCTACAACACTGAAGCTTTCTTT. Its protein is CASSFWGGYNTEAFF.

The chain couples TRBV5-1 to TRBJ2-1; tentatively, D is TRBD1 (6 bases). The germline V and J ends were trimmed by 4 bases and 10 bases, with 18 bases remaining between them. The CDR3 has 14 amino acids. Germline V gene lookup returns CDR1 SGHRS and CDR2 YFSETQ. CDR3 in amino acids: CASSVGGPRGEQFF. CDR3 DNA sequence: TGCGCCAGCAGCGTTGGGGGCCCTAGAGGCGAGCAGTTCTTC.

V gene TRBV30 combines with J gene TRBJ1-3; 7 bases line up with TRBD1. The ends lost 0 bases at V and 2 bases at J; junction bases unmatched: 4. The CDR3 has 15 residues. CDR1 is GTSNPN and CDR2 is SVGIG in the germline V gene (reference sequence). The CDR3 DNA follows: TGTGCCTGGAGTGTAAAAGGGACAGCTGGAAACACCATATATTTT. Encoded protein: CAWSVKGTAGNTIYF.

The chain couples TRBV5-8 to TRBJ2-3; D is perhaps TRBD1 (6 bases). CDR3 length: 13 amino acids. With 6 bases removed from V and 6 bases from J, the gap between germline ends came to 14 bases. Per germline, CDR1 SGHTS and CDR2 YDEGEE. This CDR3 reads CASTLYRADTQYF. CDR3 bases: TGTGCCAGCACCCTATACAGGGCGGATACGCAGTATTTT.

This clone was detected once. The CDR3 sequence is CASSPSSNYEQYF. The DNA for the CDR3 is TGTGCCAGCAGCCCTAGTTCTAACTACGAGCAGTACTTC. V gene TRBV28 combines with J gene TRBJ2-7; D not certain. This CDR3 is 13 amino acids long. Germline assignment: CDR1 MDHEN and CDR2 SYDVKM. Trimming pared 6 bases from V and 3 bases from J, leaving 12 bases between. The full variable domain, completed using reference TRBV28 and TRBJ2-7, is DVKVTQSSRYLVKRTGEKVFLECVQDMDHENMFWYRQDPGLGLRLIYFSYDVKMKEKGDIPEGYSVSREKKERFSLILESASTNQTSMYLCASSPSSNYEQYFGPGTRLTVT.

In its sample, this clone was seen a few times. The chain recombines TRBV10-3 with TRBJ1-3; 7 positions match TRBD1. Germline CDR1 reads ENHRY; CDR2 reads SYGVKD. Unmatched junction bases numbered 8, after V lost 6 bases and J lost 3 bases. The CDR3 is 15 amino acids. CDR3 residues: CAISYTGVGGNTIYF. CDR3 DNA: TGTGCCATCAGCTACACAGGGGTCGGTGGAAACACCATATATTTT.

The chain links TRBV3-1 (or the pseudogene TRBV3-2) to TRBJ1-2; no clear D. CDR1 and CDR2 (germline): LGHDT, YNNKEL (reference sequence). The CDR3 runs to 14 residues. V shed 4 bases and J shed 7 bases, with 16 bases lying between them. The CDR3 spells CASSLVGVSSGYTF. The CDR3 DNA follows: TGTGCCAGCAGCCTTGTCGGGGTCTCAAGTGGCTACACCTTC.

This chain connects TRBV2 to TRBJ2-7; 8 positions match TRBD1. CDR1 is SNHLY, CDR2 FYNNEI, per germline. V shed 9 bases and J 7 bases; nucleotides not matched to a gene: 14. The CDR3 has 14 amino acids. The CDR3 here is CASAPGQDPWEQYF. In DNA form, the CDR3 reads TGTGCCAGTGCCCCGGGACAGGATCCTTGGGAGCAGTACTTC.

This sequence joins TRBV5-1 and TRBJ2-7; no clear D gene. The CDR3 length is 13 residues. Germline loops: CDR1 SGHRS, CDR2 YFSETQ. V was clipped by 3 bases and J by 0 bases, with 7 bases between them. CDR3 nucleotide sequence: TGCGCCAGCAGCTCTGGCTCCTCCTACGAGCAGTACTTC. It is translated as CASSSGSSYEQYF. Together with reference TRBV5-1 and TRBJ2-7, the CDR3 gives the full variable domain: KAGVTQTPRYLIKTRGQQVTLSCSPISGHRSVSWYQQTPGQGLQFLFEYFSETQRNKGNFPGRFSGRQFSNSRSEMNVSTLELGDSALYLCASSSGSSYEQYFGPGTRLTVT.

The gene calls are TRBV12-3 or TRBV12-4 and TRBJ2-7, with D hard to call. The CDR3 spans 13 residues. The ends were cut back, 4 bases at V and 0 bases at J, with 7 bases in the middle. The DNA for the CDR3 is TGTGCCAGCAGTTCCTCCAGCTCCTACGAGCAGTACTTC. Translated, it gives CASSSSSSYEQYF.

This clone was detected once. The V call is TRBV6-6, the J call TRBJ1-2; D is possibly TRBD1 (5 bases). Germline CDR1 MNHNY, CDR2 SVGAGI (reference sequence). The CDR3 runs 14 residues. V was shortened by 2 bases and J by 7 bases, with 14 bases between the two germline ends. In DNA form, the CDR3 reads TGTGCCAGCAGTTACCGACAGAACGCCCTTGGCTACACCTTC. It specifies CASSYRQNALGYTF.

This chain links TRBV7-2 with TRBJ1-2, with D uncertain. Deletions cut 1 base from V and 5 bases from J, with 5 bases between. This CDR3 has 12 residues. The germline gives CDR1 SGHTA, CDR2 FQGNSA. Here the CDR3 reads CASSLDKYGYTF. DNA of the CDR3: TGTGCCAGCAGCTTAGATAAATATGGCTACACCTTC.

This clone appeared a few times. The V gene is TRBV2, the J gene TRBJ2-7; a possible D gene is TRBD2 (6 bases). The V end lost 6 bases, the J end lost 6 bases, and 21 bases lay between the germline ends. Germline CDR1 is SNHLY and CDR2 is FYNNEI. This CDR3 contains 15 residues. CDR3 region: CASRPEVSGFSEQYF. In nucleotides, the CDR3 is TGTGCCAGCAGGCCCGAGGTTAGCGGATTCAGCGAGCAGTACTTC. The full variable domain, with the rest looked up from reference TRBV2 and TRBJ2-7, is EPEVTQTPSHQVTQMGQEVILRCVPISNHLYFYWYRQILGQKVEFLVSFYNNEISEKSEIFDDQFSVERPDGSNFTLKIRSTKLEDSAMYFCASRPEVSGFSEQYFGPGTRLTVT.

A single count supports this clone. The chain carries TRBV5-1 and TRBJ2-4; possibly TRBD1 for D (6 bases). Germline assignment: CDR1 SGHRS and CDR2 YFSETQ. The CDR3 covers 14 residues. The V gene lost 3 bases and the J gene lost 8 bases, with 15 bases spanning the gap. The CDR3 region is CASSSEGVGDIQYF. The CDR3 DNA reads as TGCGCCAGCAGCTCCGAGGGGGTTGGGGACATTCAGTACTTC.

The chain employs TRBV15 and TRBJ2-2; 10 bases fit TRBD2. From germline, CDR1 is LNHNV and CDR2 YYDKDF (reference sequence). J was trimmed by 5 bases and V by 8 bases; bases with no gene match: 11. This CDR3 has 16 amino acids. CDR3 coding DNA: TGTGCCACCCAAGCGGGAGGGGGTTTTCGAACCGGGGAGCTGTTTTTT. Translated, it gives CATQAGGGFRTGELFF.

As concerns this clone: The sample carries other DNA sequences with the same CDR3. This CDR3 reads CASSLTGSGANVLTF. The CDR3 bases are TGTGCCAGCAGTCTCACAGGGTCTGGGGCCAACGTCCTGACTTTC. This chain connects TRBV28 to TRBJ2-6, with a tentative D call TRBD1 (6 bases). The CDR3 loop spans 15 amino acids. The V and J ends lost 5 bases and 1 base respectively, with 9 bases between them. The germline gives CDR1 MDHEN, CDR2 SYDVKM.

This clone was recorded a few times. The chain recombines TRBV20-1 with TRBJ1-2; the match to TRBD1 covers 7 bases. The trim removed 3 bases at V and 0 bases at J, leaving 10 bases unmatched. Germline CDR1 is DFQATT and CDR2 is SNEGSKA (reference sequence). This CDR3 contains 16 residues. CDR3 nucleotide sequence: TGCAGTGCTAGTGGACCTCGACAGGGTTCTAACTATGGCTACACCTTC. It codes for CSASGPRQGSNYGYTF.

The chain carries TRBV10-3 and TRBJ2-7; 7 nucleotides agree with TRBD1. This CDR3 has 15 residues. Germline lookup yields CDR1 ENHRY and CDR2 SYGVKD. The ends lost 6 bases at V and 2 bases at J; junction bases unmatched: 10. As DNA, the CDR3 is TGTGCCATCAGCTTTACGGGACAGTCGACCTACGAGCAGTACTTC. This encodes CAISFTGQSTYEQYF.

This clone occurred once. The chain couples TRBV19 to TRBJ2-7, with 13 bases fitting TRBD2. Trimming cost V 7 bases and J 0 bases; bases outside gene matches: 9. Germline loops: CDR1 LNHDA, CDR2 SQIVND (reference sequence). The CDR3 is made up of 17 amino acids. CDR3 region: CASIRTSGSHSSYEQYF. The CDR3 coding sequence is TGTGCCAGTATCCGGACTAGCGGGAGCCATAGCTCCTACGAGCAGTACTTC.

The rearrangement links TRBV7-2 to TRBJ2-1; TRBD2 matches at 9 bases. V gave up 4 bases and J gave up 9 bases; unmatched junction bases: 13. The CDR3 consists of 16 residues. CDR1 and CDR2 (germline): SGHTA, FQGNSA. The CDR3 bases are TGTGCCAGCAGCTCCCTCCTTCGCGGGAGGGACGTTGAGCAGTTCTTC. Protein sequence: CASSSLLRGRDVEQFF.